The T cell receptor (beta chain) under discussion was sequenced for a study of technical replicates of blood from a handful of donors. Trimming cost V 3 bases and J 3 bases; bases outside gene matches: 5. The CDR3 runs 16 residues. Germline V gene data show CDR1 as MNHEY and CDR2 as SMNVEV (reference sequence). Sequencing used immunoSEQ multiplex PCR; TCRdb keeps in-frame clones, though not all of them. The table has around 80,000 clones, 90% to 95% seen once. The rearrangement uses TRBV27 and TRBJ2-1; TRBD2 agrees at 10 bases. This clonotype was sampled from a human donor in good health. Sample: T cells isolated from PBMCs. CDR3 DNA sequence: TGTGCCAGCAGTTTCCTAGCGGGAGCCCTCTACAATGAGCAGTTCTTC. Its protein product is CASSFLAGALYNEQFF.